This T cell receptor (beta chain) was sequenced for a study of blood T cell repertoires in COVID-19. Across the study: The United States, Italy and Spain provided the acute and convalescent COVID-19 samples. PBMCs, B-cell-depleted T cells, or T cells provided the cDNA or gDNA that made up the material.

The germline gives CDR1 SGHRS, CDR2 YFSETQ. The V gene end was trimmed by 1 base and the J gene end by 7 bases; junction bases not matched to a gene: 4. This CDR3 is 14 amino acids long. In the authors' workflow: From reference gene primer amplification, estimates of nucleated cell counts were derived. The table came from immunoSEQ multiplex PCR; TCRdb's copy has only in-frame clones and leaves some out. V and J calls and clone size are copied from that table; D and trimming were computed from the DNA. This table has 150,000 to 200,000 clones, just over 85% appearing once. The sequence derives from a man aged 50-60 years with active or convalescent COVID-19. The sample comprised peripheral blood. The chain combines TRBV5-1 with TRBJ1-2; 10 positions agree with TRBD1. In DNA form, the CDR3 reads TGCGCCAGCAGCTTGAAGACAGGGGGCTTTGGCTACACCTTC. Translation gives CASSLKTGGFGYTF.